This TCR beta chain emerged from a study of identifying expanded T cells in peripheral blood. The CDR3 is made up of 15 amino acids. CDR1 and CDR2 (germline): MDHEN, SYDVKM. Trimming removed 1 base from V and 8 bases from J, with 14 bases in between. Sequencing was performed with immunoSEQ multiplex PCR; in TCRdb, only in-frame clones are kept and a portion is missing. The sample lists 50,000 to 75,000 clones, about 87% occurring once. Sequencing was performed on blood. The gene calls are TRBV28 and TRBJ1-4, with a weak D call TRBD1 (5 bases). The receptor was derived from a person aged 18-70 years in good health. CDR3 in DNA: TGTGCCAGCAGTTTATCTGCCAGGGTCTGGGAAAAACTGTTTTTT. Translated, it gives CASSLSARVWEKLFF.